This T cell receptor (beta chain) appears in the sequencing data of a study of neoadjuvant anti-PD-1 for oral cavity cancer. Study summary: Most patients had three to four biweekly doses of 3 mg/kg nivolumab before resection. Patients without progression received a fourth nivolumab dose around day 43, then surgical resection on days 50-56.

Time point meaning: after neoadjuvant nivolumab, at surgical resection. The sample holds a few counts of this clone. Sequencing was performed with immunoSEQ multiplex PCR; in TCRdb, only in-frame clones are kept and a portion is missing. The sample records fewer than 25,000 clones, more than 35% being singletons. The TCR sequence derives from a person aged 35-79 years with oral cavity squamous cell carcinoma. The sample consisted of tumor tissue, taken after nivolumab (anti-PD-1) treatment.

The CDR3 is CASSWGQGTLVGYEQYF. The CDR3 bases are TGTGCCAGCAGCTGGGGACAGGGGACGCTGGTGGGATACGAGCAGTACTTC. V usage is TRBV5-6 and J usage is TRBJ2-7; the match to TRBD1 covers 10 bases. Trimming removed 3 bases from V and 4 bases from J; junction bases left unmatched: 13. The CDR3 runs to 17 residues. Germline-derived CDR1 and CDR2 are SGHDT and YYEEEE.